The entry that follows covers one TCR beta chain sequence. CDR1 and CDR2 from the germline V gene are SGDLS and YYNGEE. Trimming took off 0 bases at V and 4 bases at J, with 12 bases between the two ends. The CDR3 has 15 residues. The method was immunoSEQ multiplex PCR; TCRdb's version includes in-frame clones alone and lacks a portion of them. The data contain tens of thousands of clones, 85% to 90% of them seen just once; the ten biggest clones take up roughly 7.6%. The sample belongs to a study of blood T cell repertoires in COVID-19. Looking at the study overall: Acute and convalescent COVID-19 specimens originated in the United States, Italy and Spain. Nucleic acid was either cDNA or gDNA, and it came from T cells, B-cell-depleted T cells, or PBMCs.

The TCR comes from a human donor with active COVID-19. The donor label of this sample is uncertain. The sequencing input was peripheral blood. The rearrangement joins TRBV9 to TRBJ2-3, with a tentative D call TRBD2 (6 bases). CDR3 loop: CASSVGEADPDTQYF. Here the CDR3 DNA reads TGTGCCAGCAGCGTAGGGGAGGCTGACCCAGATACGCAGTATTTT.